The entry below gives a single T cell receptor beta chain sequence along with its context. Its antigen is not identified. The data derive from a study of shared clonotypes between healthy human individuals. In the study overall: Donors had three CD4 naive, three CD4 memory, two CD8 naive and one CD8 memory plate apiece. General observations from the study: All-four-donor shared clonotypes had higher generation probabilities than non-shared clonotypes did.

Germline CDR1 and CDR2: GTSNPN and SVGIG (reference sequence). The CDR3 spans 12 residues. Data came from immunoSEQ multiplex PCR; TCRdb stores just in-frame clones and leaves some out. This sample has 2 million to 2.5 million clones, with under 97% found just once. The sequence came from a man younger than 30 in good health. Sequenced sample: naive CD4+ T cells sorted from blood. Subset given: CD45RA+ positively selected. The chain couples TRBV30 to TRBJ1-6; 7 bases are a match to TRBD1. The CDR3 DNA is TGTGCTTTCGACAGGGTTAATTCACCCCTCCACTTT. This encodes CAFDRVNSPLHF.